The TCR beta chain under discussion was sequenced for a study of blood T cells in healthy people across ages (dated by TCRdb to the mid-2010s). For the study in its entirety: In model experiments, roughly one uniquely barcoded TCR beta cDNA molecule per two T cells was captured by template switching. Using the same blood draw, the study looked at two additional independent replicas of 1 million unique cDNA reads for two donors, one aged 18 to 30 and the other aged 80 or older. Donors were grouped into four age groups: young (average roughly 15 years), middle-aged (39), aged (approximately 67) and long-lived (approximately 75). Using deep sequencing normalized with unique cDNA molecular identifiers, the study measured how TCR beta repertoire diversity changes with age. Donors of different ages were randomly distributed across sequencing lanes to avoid experimental bias. Summary of the overall study and its limitations: Observed TCR beta diversity correlated strongly with the percentage of naive T cells measured by flow cytometry. Because the CMV infection status of the donors was unknown, age-related changes in expanded clonotypes may potentially have been confounded. Since profiling was done on bulk unsorted PBMCs, naive and antigen-experienced compartments could not be conclusively compared. Total diversity estimates from one million sequenced T cells were considered lower bounds and underestimates. The long-lived group showed more naive CD4+ T cells, fewer expanded clones and increased TCR diversity than the aged group, suggesting age selection. Observed TCR beta diversity per million T cells fell roughly linearly with age, and a significant reduction was already apparent by age around 40.

Many counts were recorded for this clonotype. Its antigen specificity is not known. It has no much larger one-base neighbor in the sample; base qualities were not kept. The library was produced with 5' RACE. TCRdb lists the instrument as Illumina HiSeq 2500. The second PCR ran for about 7 to 11 cycles and used a J-beta primer mix along with a sample-barcoded 5' primer. A template-switch 5' adaptor carrying 12 random nucleotides introduced a unique molecular identifier onto each TCR beta cDNA molecule. Each sample yielded at least 3 million CDR3-containing paired-end reads. All of the RNA was converted into first-strand cDNA using the Mint cDNA synthesis kit, with a TRBC-specific oligonucleotide serving as the primer. Following uracil-DNA glycosylase treatment, a first 18-cycle PCR with universal primers M1SS and BC2_uni_R was performed on all cDNA. The published analysis was carried out like this. Normalization of each sample was performed by random selection of 1 million high-quality reads, each carrying a distinct molecular identifier. Instead of being binned into consensus sequences, reads that shared molecular identifiers were thrown out. MiTCR, set to a Q25 quality threshold and the strictest error-elimination algorithm, was used for CDR3 identification, clonotype clustering and error correction. A nonparametric unseen species model with Euler transformation was used to estimate a lower bound on total TCR beta diversity. TCRdb applied fastp at Q25 and MiXCR to the public reads, then kept only in-frame beta chains. One record per CDR3 amino acid sequence lists the most common genes and DNA. TCRdb, rather than the study authors, made the V and J calls. The table for this sample lists 790,000 or so distinct CDR3 sequences; roughly 56% of them were counted only once. Jointly, the top ten make up about 26% of the sample.

V lost 4 bases and J lost 9 bases, and the count of bases not matched to a germline gene is 7. Per the germline V gene, MGHDK is the CDR1 and SYGVNS is the CDR2. The CDR3 measures 13 amino acids from cysteine to phenylalanine. Only the CDR3 part of the read is kept: 39 bases, read in frame from the first base. The donors were 40 or so Caucasian individuals from Russia, aged roughly 6 to 100 years, who were systemically healthy. Around 10 milliliters of peripheral blood were collected from each donor into EDTA-treated Vacutainer tubes. Ficoll-Paque density-gradient centrifugation was used to isolate PBMCs, with at least 6.5 million per sample. Total RNA, at least 6 micrograms per sample, was extracted from PBMCs with Trizol reagent. For every donor, an aliquot of PBMCs went through flow cytometry to measure the percentages of naive CD45RAhigh/CD27high T cells.

This TCR was sampled from a man aged 35 to 55 in good health. The source material was blood. The rearranged segments are TRBV25-1 and TRBJ2-5, with 8 middle bases fitting TRBD2. The DNA reads as follows: TGTGCCAGCAGTGTGAGCGGGGGCACGGCCCAGTACTTC. Protein translation: CASSVSGGTAQYF.